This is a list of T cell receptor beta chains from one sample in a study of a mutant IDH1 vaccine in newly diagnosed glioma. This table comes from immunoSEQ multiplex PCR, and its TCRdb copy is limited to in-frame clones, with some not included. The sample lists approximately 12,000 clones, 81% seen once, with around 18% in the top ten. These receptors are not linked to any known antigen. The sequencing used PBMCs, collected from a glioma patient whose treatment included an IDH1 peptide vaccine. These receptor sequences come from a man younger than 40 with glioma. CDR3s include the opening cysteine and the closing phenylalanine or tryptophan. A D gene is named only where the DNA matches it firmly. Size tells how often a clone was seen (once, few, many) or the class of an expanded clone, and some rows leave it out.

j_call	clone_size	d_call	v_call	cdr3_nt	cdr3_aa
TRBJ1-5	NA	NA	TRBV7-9	TGTGCCAGCAGCTTAGGGGTGAGAAATCAGCCCCAGCATTTT	CASSLGVRNQPQHF
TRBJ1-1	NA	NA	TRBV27	TGTGCCAGCAGTCCCCAGGGCCTGAACACTGAAGCTTTCTTT	CASSPQGLNTEAFF
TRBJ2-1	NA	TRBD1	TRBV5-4	TGTGCCAGCAGCTTCCCTCGGACAGGGGGCGCGTACAATGAGCAGTTCTTC	CASSFPRTGGAYNEQFF
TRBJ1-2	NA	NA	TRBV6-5	TGTGCCAGCAGTCCGGGGGCCGGCTACACCTTC	CASSPGAGYTF
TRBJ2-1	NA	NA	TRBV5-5	TGTGCCAGCAGCCTGGACAGTTACAATGAGCAGTTCTTC	CASSLDSYNEQFF
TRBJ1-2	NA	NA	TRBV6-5	TGTGCCAGCAGCAGGCCTAACTATGGCTACACCTTC	CASSRPNYGYTF
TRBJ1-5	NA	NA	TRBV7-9	TGTGCCAGCAGCTTGGGGGGGCAGGGATGGGAGCCCCAGCATTTT	CASSLGGQGWEPQHF
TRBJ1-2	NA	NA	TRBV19	TGTGCCAGTAGTATGACAGGAATTAACTATGGCTACACCTTC	CASSMTGINYGYTF
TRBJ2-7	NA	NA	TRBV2	TGTGCCAGCAGCGTACAGGGTGGCGACTACGAGCAGTACTTC	CASSVQGGDYEQYF
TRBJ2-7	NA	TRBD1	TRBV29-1	TGCAGCGTTATCCGGCAGGGGGCGACTTACGAGCAGTACTTC	CSVIRQGATYEQYF
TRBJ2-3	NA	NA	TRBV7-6	TGTGCCAGCAGCTCGGACGGGACATCAGATACGCAGTATTTT	CASSSDGTSDTQYF
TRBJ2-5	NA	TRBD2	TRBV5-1	TGCGCCAGCAGTTTCAGCGGGAGGGGAGAGACCCAGTACTTC	CASSFSGRGETQYF
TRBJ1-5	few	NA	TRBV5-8	TGTGCCAGCAGCTTGCTTTCTGATAGCAATCAGCCCCAGCATTTT	CASSLLSDSNQPQHF
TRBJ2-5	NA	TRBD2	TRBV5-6	TGTGCCAGCACCTCTAAGCTGGGACTAGCGGCTTCAGAGACCCAGTACTTC	CASTSKLGLAASETQYF
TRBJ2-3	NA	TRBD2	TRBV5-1	TGCGCCAGCAGCCCAGCGAGCGGGAGCGCAGATACGCAGTATTTT	CASSPASGSADTQYF
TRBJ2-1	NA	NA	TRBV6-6	TGTGCCAGCATGGGGTTTAGCGGTTCCTACAATGAGCAGTTCTTC	CASMGFSGSYNEQFF
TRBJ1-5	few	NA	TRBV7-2	TGTGCCAGCAGCTTATCGGGTACCACAAGCAATCAGCCCCAGCATTTT	CASSLSGTTSNQPQHF
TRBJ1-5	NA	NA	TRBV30	TGTGCCTGGACGACAGGTCGGAATCAGCCCCAGCATTTT	CAWTTGRNQPQHF
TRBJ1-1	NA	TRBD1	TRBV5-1	TGCGCCAGCAGCTTGACCGGGACAGGGGAGGACACTGAAGCTTTCTTT	CASSLTGTGEDTEAFF
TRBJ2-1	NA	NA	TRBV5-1	TGCGCCAGCAGCTTGGTCGCCCTCTCCTACAATGAGCAGTTCTTC	CASSLVALSYNEQFF
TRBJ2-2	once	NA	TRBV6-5	TGTGCCAGCAGTTACACGCGGAGAAGTATTGCCGGGGAGCTGTTTTTT	CASSYTRRSIAGELFF
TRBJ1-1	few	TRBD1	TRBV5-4	TGTGCCAGCAGCTGGGCGGGGGACAGGATCAATGAAGCTTTCTTT	CASSWAGDRINEAFF
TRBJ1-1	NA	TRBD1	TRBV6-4	TGTGCCAGCAGTGCGACAGGGGCCTTCACTGAAGCTTTCTTT	CASSATGAFTEAFF
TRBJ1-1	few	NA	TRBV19	TGTGCCAGTAGTTTCCCCAGGACTGAAGCTTTCTTT	CASSFPRTEAFF
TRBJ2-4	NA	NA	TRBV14	TGTGCCAGCAGCCAAGATCAAGGGGCGGACATTCAGTACTTC	CASSQDQGADIQYF
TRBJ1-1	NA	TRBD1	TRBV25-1	TGTGCCAGCAGTGATAGGGGGACAGGGGACACTGAAGCTTTCTTT	CASSDRGTGDTEAFF
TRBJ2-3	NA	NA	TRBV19	TGTGCCAGTAGTATAGAGGGGGTTTCGGATACGCAGTATTTT	CASSIEGVSDTQYF
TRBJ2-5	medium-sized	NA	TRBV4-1	TGCGCCAGCAGCCAAGAGATAACGAAGACCCAGTACTTC	CASSQEITKTQYF
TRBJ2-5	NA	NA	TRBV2	TGTGCCAGCAGTTGGGGGGACCAAGAGACCCAGTACTTC	CASSWGDQETQYF
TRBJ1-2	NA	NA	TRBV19	TGTGCCAGTAGTATACTAGGACGGCTCTATGGCTACACCTTC	CASSILGRLYGYTF
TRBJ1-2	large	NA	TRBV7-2	TGTGCCAGCAGCTTAGGGGATAACTATGGCTACACCTTC	CASSLGDNYGYTF
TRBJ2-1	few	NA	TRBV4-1	TGCGCCAGCAGCCAAGAAATAGCCTACAATGAGCAGTTCTTC	CASSQEIAYNEQFF
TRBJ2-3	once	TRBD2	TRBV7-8	TGTGCCAGCAGCTTAGGAGGCGGGAGGGCCTCAGATACGCAGTATTTT	CASSLGGGRASDTQYF
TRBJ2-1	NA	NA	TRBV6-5	TGTGCCAGCAGTTATTGGCTAAGGCACAATGAGCAGTTCTTC	CASSYWLRHNEQFF
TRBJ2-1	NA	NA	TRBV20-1	TGCAGTGCTAGAGCCCAGGGTATGAGGTTCTTC	CSARAQGMRFF
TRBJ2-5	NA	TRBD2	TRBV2	TGTGCCAGCAGTGAAACTAGCGGGAGAAGCGAGACCCAGTACTTC	CASSETSGRSETQYF
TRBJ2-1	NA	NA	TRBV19	TGTGCCAGTAGTCCCGGGCTTCGATACAATGAGCAGTTCTTC	CASSPGLRYNEQFF
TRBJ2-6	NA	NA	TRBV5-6	TGTGCCAGCAGCTTGAGGACAGTTTTCTCTGAGGCCAACGTCCTGACTTTC	CASSLRTVFSEANVLTF
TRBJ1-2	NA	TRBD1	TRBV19	TGTGCCAGTAGTATAGATCGACGGACAGGGAGCGGGATAAACTATGGCTACACCTTC	CASSIDRRTGSGINYGYTF
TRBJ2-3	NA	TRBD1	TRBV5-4	TGTGCCAGCAGCACCGGGACAGGGTGGGATACGCAGTATTTT	CASSTGTGWDTQYF
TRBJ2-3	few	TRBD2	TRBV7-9	TGTGCCACCAGTAGCGGGAGAGGGGATACGCAGTATTTT	CATSSGRGDTQYF
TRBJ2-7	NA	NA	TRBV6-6	TGTGCCAGCAGTTACGCCCTAGTCGAGCAGTACTTC	CASSYALVEQYF
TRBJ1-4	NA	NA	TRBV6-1	TGTGCCAGCATGCAGGGATCGACTAATGAAAAACTGTTTTTT	CASMQGSTNEKLFF